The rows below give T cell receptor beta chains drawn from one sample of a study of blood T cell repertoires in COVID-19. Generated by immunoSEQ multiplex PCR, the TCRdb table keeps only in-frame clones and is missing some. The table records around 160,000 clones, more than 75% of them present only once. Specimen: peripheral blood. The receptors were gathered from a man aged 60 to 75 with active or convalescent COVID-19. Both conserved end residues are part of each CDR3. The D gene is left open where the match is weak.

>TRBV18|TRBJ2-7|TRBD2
CASSPLLSGRPSYEQYF
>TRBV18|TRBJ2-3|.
CASSWRDTQYF
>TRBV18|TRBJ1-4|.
CASSGSGGNEKLFF
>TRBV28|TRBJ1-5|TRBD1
CASSWGQSNQPQHF
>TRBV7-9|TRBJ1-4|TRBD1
CASSRPTGGGEKLFF
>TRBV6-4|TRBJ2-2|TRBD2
CASQFASGTGELFF
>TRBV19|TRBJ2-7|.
CASSPAGLTNEQYF
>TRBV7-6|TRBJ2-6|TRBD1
CASSLRDRGSGANVLTF
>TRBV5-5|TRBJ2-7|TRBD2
CASSLRAGGPSGEQYF
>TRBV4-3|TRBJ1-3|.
CASSPLTPRNAGNTIYF
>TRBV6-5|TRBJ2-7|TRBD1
CASRTDRGSYYEQYF
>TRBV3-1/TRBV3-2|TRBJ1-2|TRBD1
CASSLMDRDYGYTF
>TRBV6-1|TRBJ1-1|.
CASSEGQRGTEAFF
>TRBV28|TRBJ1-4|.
CASSLTGQFNEKLFF
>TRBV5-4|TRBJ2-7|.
CASSLLEINEQYF
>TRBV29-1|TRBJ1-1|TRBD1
CSVLTGRGTEAFF
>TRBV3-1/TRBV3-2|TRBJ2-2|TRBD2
CASSAGTSRTGELFF
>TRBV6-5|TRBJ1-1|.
CASSYPGQNTEAFF
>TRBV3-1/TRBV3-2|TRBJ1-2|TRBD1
CASSQGTGGSYGYTF
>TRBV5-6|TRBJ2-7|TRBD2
CASTFWTSGRLYEQYF
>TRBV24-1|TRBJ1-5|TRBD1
CATRGQNNQPQHF
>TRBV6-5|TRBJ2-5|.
CASSNAGVQETQYF
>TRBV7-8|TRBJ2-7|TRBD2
CASSLPSGRYEQYF
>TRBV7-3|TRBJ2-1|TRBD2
CASSSGTSDNEQFF
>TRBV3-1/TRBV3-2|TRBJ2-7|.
CASSPVVDGGEQYF
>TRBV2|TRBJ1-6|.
CASSDGLRGSPLHF
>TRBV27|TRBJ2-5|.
CASSLGSEGVETQYF